These 25 T cell receptor beta chains were sequenced from one sample in a study of blood T cells in healthy people across ages. It was with a sample-barcoded 5' primer and a J-beta primer mix that a second PCR of roughly 7 to 12 cycles was run. TCRdb itself ran the 5' RACE reads through MiXCR, one entry per CDR3 protein. Counted here are hundreds of thousands of distinct CDR3 sequences, about 30% occurring once; the ten biggest clones make up 15% to 19%. The sample was blood. The receptors derive from a woman aged 80 or over in good health.

The CDR3 DNA reads TGTGCCATCAGGAAGGACAGGACCAACTATGGCTACACCTTC. Protein product: CAIRKDRTNYGYTF. The chain carries TRBV10-3 and TRBJ1-2; 7 bases fit TRBD1. CDR3 length: 14 amino acids. Germline V gene lookup returns CDR1 ENHRY and CDR2 SYGVKD. V lost 6 bases to trimming and J lost 2 bases; unmatched junction nucleotides: 6.

This clonotype occurred a few times. A read error may explain this, as a much larger clone is one base away. The chain uses TRBV7-9 and TRBJ2-3; no reliable D call. The CDR3 is made up of 16 amino acids. CDR1 and CDR2 (germline): SEHNR, FQNEAQ (reference sequence). Trimming stripped 5 bases from V and 0 bases from J, with 15 bases between. The CDR3 here is CASSPSAVPSTDTQYF. The CDR3 DNA reads TGTGCCAGCAGCCCGTCGGCAGTCCCTAGCACAGATACGCAGTATTTT. The full variable domain, completed using reference TRBV7-9 and TRBJ2-3, is DTGVSQNPRHKITKRGQNVTFRCDPISEHNRLYWYRQTLGQGPEFLTYFQNEAQLEKSRLLSDRFSAERPKGSFSTLEIQRTEQGDSAMYLCASSPSAVPSTDTQYFGPGTRLTVL.

A word on this clonotype: A read error may produce the germline difference seen at one junction end. The chain is built from TRBV15 and TRBJ2-1; perhaps TRBD1 as D (6 bases). The J call may be incorrect, as the DNA end agrees better with TRBJ2-7. The CDR3 runs 15 residues. The germline V gene encodes CDR1 LNHNV and CDR2 YYDKDF (reference sequence). This chain's CDR3 is CAASSLNQGPGEQYF. The CDR3 coding sequence is TGTGCCGCCAGCAGCTTAAACCAGGGGCCTGGGGAGCAGTACTTC.

This clonotype appeared many times. The rearrangement joins TRBV25-1 to TRBJ2-6; tentative D call: TRBD2 (6 bases). Germline lookup yields CDR1 MGHDK and CDR2 SYGVNS. V lost 8 bases and J 0 bases, leaving 17 bases between the germline ends. The CDR3 is 17 amino acids. The CDR3 is CASLGRSGRSGANVLTF. The CDR3 coding sequence is TGTGCCAGCCTTGGAAGGAGCGGGCGCTCTGGGGCCAACGTCCTGACTTTC.

This clonotype was observed at least ten times. The rearrangement joins TRBV5-4 to TRBJ2-2; D not certain. This CDR3 has 15 amino acids. Germline-derived CDR1 and CDR2 are SGHNT and YYREEE (reference sequence). The V gene lost 4 bases and the J gene lost 0 bases, with 10 bases spanning the gap. For the CDR3, the DNA is TGTGCCAGCAGCACTCGGACGACGAACACCGGGGAGCTGTTTTTT. Amino acid sequence: CASSTRTTNTGELFF.

The chain joins TRBV4-2 to TRBJ1-5; 10 bases map to TRBD1. Germline CDR1 is LGHNA and CDR2 is YNFKEQ. The CDR3 covers 15 residues. The V gene end was trimmed by 1 base and the J gene end by 7 bases; junction bases not matched to a gene: 4. The CDR3 spells CASSQAGTGDQPQHF. CDR3 coding DNA: TGTGCCAGCAGCCAAGCCGGGACAGGGGACCAGCCCCAGCATTTT.

In this sample, this clonotype turned up many times. The CDR3 DNA reads as TGTGCCAGCAGTTCAGGACCGACAGCTAACTATGGCTACACCTTC. This translates into CASSSGPTANYGYTF. This chain links TRBV28 with TRBJ1-2, with a tentative D call TRBD1 (5 bases). Deletions cut 4 bases from V and 0 bases from J, with 12 bases between. The CDR3 length is 15 residues. CDR1 MDHEN and CDR2 SYDVKM come from the germline V gene.

This clonotype was counted between two and nine times. J is TRBJ2-1 and V is TRBV5-1; D is possibly TRBD1 or TRBD2 (6 bases each). There are 15 residues in the CDR3. V was trimmed by 0 bases and J by 8 bases, leaving 15 bases between them. Per the germline V gene, CDR1 is SGHRS and CDR2 is YFSETQ. CDR3 loop: CASSLASIGGDEQFF. The CDR3 DNA reads as TGCGCCAGCAGCTTGGCCAGTATCGGGGGCGATGAGCAGTTCTTC.

The chain recombines TRBV7-9 with TRBJ2-7; a possible D gene is TRBD2 (5 bases). Matching the DNA end better, TRBJ2-5 makes the J call doubtful. The V gene's germline CDR1 is SEHNR and CDR2 FQNEAQ (reference sequence). This CDR3 has 13 amino acids. The CDR3 DNA follows: TGTGCCAGCATCCCCTCCGGGAAAGAGACCCAGTACTTC. Protein: CASIPSGKETQYF.

This clonotype was detected only a few times. Given a much more abundant clone one base away, this may be a read error. The chain joins TRBV9 to TRBJ2-1; 12 bases fit TRBD2. V shed 4 bases and J 8 bases; nucleotides not matched to a gene: 16. Germline CDR1 and CDR2: SGDLS and YYNGEE. The CDR3 extends over 18 amino acids. The CDR3 bases are TGTGCCAGCAGCTCAAGTCCTAGCGGGGGGGCCGGCGGGGATGAGCAGTTCTTC. This codes for CASSSSPSGGAGGDEQFF.

This clonotype was seen many times. The CDR3 DNA follows: TGTGCCAGCAGCGTATCGTCCCGACAGGGAGAGGGCTACACCTTC. Amino acids: CASSVSSRQGEGYTF. This chain uses TRBV9 with TRBJ1-2, with 7 bases identical to TRBD1. CDR1 is SGDLS and CDR2 is YYNGEE in the germline V gene. CDR3 length: 15 amino acids. The ends lost 1 base at V and 8 bases at J; junction bases unmatched: 11.

The genes are TRBV11-2 and TRBJ1-2; TRBD1 matches at 10 bases. V trimming: 5 bases; J trimming: 4 bases; junction bases outside the gene matches: 7. CDR1 SGHAT and CDR2 FQNNGV come from the germline V gene. The CDR3 runs 15 residues. The CDR3 sequence is CASSPTGGQTYGYTF. The CDR3 nucleotides read TGTGCCAGCAGCCCGACAGGGGGCCAGACCTATGGCTACACCTTC. The whole variable domain, remainder taken from reference TRBV11-2 and TRBJ1-2, is EAGVAQSPRYKIIEKRQSVAFWCNPISGHATLYWYQQILGQGPKLLIQFQNNGVVDDSQLPKDRFSAERLKGVDSTLKIQPAKLEDSAVYLCASSPTGGQTYGYTFGSGTRLTVV.

This clonotype was recorded at least ten times. The chain employs TRBV7-8 and TRBJ1-4; D is ambiguous. The CDR3 spans 16 residues. The ends were cut back, 5 bases at V and 0 bases at J, with 13 bases in the middle. CDR1 and CDR2 from the germline V gene are SGHVS and FQNEAQ. The CDR3 nucleotides read TGTGCCAGCAGCCCGCGTAGAGCCGCAACTAATGAAAAACTGTTTTTT. The encoded protein is CASSPRRAATNEKLFF.

This clonotype was seen ten or more times. The chain uses TRBV20-1 and TRBJ2-4; tentative D call: TRBD2 (6 bases). The germline gives CDR1 DFQATT, CDR2 SNEGSKA (reference sequence). With 6 bases removed from V and 8 bases from J, the gap between germline ends came to 11 bases. This CDR3 comprises 11 residues. The CDR3 coding sequence is TGCAGTGCACCGGGGGTGGACATTCAGTACTTC. Its protein product is CSAPGVDIQYF.

The chain joins TRBV7-2 to TRBJ1-2; 10 bases are a match to TRBD1. The CDR3 extends over 14 amino acids. Germline trimming cut 1 base from V and 7 bases from J; bases unmatched to any gene: 3. Germline V lookup: CDR1 SGHTA, CDR2 FQGNSA. CDR3: CASSLGGQGFGYTF. DNA for the CDR3: TGTGCCAGCAGCTTAGGGGGACAGGGGTTTGGCTACACCTTC.

This clonotype was detected only a few times. The chain combines TRBV9 with TRBJ1-1; no clear D. V lost 0 bases, J lost 1 base, and 10 bases lay in between. Germline CDR1 and CDR2: SGDLS and YYNGEE. The CDR3 runs to 15 residues. CDR3 amino acids: CASSVGPGKNTEAFF. CDR3 DNA sequence: TGTGCCAGCAGCGTAGGCCCGGGGAAGAACACTGAAGCTTTCTTT.

Ten or more counts support this clonotype. The chain has TRBV7-3 and TRBJ2-7; 10 nucleotides agree with TRBD2. This CDR3 has 15 residues. V shed 6 bases, J shed 0 bases, and the junction held 5 bases outside the gene matches. Germline V gene sequence: CDR1 SGHTA, CDR2 FQGTGA. The CDR3 DNA follows: TGTGCCAGCAGTATTAGCGGGGGGAACTCCTACGAGCAGTACTTC. Its translation is CASSISGGNSYEQYF. The full variable domain, its missing parts supplied by reference TRBV7-3 and TRBJ2-7, is GAGVSQTPSNKVTEKGKYVELRCDPISGHTALYWYRQSLGQGPEFLIYFQGTGAADDSGLPNDRFFAVRPEGSVSTLKIQRTERGDSAVYLCASSISGGNSYEQYFGPGTRLTVT.

The sample holds a few counts of this clonotype. DNA for the CDR3: TGCAGTGCTAGTAAAACAGGGGCTGTTGAAGCTTTCTTT. Translation: CSASKTGAVEAFF. The chain employs TRBV20-1 and TRBJ1-1; 7 nucleotides agree with TRBD1. The V and J ends lost 3 bases and 7 bases, in that order; junction bases with no gene match: 8. CDR3 length equals 13 residues. Germline V gene lookup returns CDR1 DFQATT and CDR2 SNEGSKA (reference sequence).

This clonotype was picked up many times. The chain combines TRBV20-1 with TRBJ1-6; D remains unclear. This CDR3 is built from 16 residues. The V end was cut by 0 bases, the J end by 2 bases, with 11 bases between. The germline CDR1 and CDR2 sequences are DFQATT and SNEGSKA (reference sequence). This CDR3 is CSARDPDRAYNSPLHF. The CDR3 coding sequence is TGCAGTGCTAGAGATCCCGACCGGGCCTATAATTCACCCCTCCACTTT.

This clonotype was found many times. The chain links TRBV27 to TRBJ1-2, with TRBD1 matching over 9 bases. Per the germline V gene, CDR1 is MNHEY and CDR2 is SMNVEV (reference sequence). This CDR3 comprises 14 residues. V shed 5 bases, J shed 7 bases, and the junction held 8 bases outside the gene matches. CDR3 sequence reads: CASSRTGTGSGYTF. The CDR3 nucleotides read TGTGCCAGCAGTAGAACCGGGACAGGGAGTGGCTACACCTTC.

In regard to this clonotype: One junction end does not reproduce the germline sequence, and a read error may be involved. The chain couples TRBV20-1 to TRBJ2-1; 9 nucleotides align to TRBD1. Per germline, CDR1 DFQATT and CDR2 SNEGSKA (reference sequence). The CDR3 totals 15 residues. CDR3 sequence reads: CSAPTGTGMYNGQVF. For the CDR3, the DNA is TGCAGTGCTCCTACCGGGACAGGGATGTACAATGGGCAGGTCTTC.

This clonotype has at least ten counts. The chain uses TRBV9 and TRBJ2-1; 8 positions match TRBD2. The CDR3 has 15 amino acids. The V gene end was trimmed by 4 bases and the J gene end by 5 bases; junction bases not matched to a gene: 8. Germline V CDR1 and CDR2: SGDLS, YYNGEE. DNA for the CDR3: TGTGCCAGCAGCCCCGGGGGGGCCCTGAACAATGAGCAGTTCTTC. This encodes CASSPGGALNNEQFF.

At least ten counts were recorded for this clonotype. This chain uses TRBV20-1 with TRBJ1-2; the D gene is possibly TRBD1 (6 bases). Germline V gene lookup returns CDR1 DFQATT and CDR2 SNEGSKA (reference sequence). With 5 bases removed from V and 0 bases from J, the gap between germline ends came to 19 bases. CDR3 length equals 16 residues. The DNA of the CDR3 is TGCAGTGCTTTTAGGGTAGCAGGGGCACCTAACTATGGCTACACCTTC. This gives the protein CSAFRVAGAPNYGYTF.

This clonotype was counted many times. This chain links TRBV20-1 with TRBJ2-7; D remains unclear. V was shortened by 6 bases and J by 3 bases, with 15 bases between the two germline ends. The CDR3 spans 13 residues. The germline V gene encodes CDR1 DFQATT and CDR2 SNEGSKA (reference sequence). Here the CDR3 reads CSASETLNYEQYF. CDR3 DNA: TGCAGTGCCTCCGAGACACTGAACTACGAGCAGTACTTC.

This clonotype occurred a few times. A clone one base away is much larger, so this may be a read error. DNA for the CDR3: TGTGCCAGCAGCTTAGGCAGGGAGGGCGATGAGCAGTTCTTC. Translated, it gives CASSLGREGDEQFF. The chain combines TRBV7-2 with TRBJ2-1, with 7 nucleotides matching TRBD2. With V trimmed by 1 base and J by 8 bases, 5 bases remained unmatched. Germline V gene data show CDR1 as SGHTA and CDR2 as FQGNSA. CDR3 length equals 14 residues.